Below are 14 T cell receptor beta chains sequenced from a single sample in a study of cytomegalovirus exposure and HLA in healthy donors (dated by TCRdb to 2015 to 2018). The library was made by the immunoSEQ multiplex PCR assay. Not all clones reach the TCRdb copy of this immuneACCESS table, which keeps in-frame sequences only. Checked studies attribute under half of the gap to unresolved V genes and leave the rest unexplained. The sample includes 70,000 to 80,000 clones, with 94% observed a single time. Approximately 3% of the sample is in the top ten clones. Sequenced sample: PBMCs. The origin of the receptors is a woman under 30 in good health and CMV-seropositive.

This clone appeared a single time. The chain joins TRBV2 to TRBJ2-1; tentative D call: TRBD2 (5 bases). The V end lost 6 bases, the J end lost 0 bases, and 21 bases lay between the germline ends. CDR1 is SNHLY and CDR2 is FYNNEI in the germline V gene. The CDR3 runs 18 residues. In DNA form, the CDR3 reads TGTGCCAGCAGGCTTCAGGCGGCCGGGGTTAGCTCCTACAATGAGCAGTTCTTC. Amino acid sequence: CASRLQAAGVSSYNEQFF.

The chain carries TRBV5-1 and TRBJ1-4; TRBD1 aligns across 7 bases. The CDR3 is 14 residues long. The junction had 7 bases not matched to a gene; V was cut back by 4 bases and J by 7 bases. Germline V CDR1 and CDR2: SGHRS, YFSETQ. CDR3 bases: TGCGCCAGCAGCCCTGACAGGGTTGGTGAAAAACTGTTTTTT. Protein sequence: CASSPDRVGEKLFF.

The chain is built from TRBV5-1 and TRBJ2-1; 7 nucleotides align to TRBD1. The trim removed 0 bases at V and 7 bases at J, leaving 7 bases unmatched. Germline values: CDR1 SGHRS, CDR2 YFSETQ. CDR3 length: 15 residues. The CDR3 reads CASSLVDRDGNEQFF. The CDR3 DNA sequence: TGCGCCAGCAGCTTGGTTGACAGGGATGGTAATGAGCAGTTCTTC.

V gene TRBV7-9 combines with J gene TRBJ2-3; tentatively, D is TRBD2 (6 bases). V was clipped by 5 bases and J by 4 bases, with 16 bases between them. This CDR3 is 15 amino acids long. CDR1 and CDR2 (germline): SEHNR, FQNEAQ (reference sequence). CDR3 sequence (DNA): TGTGCCAGCAGCCCTGGAAGGGGAGGAGCAGATACGCAGTATTTT. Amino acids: CASSPGRGGADTQYF.

As DNA, the CDR3 is TGTGCCAGCAGTGACAGGGATGAAGCTTTCTTT. Translation gives CASSDRDEAFF. V usage is TRBV6-1 and J usage is TRBJ1-1; TRBD1 might be the D (5 bases). The CDR3 consists of 11 residues. Trimming cost V 3 bases and J 7 bases, with 6 bases left between them. The germline V gene encodes CDR1 MNHNS and CDR2 SASEGT.

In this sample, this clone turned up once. The CDR3 loop reads CASSFGGPYNEQFF. CDR3 DNA: TGCGCCAGCAGCTTTGGAGGGCCCTACAATGAGCAGTTCTTC. The chain recombines TRBV5-1 with TRBJ2-1; possibly TRBD2 for D (6 bases). CDR3 length equals 14 residues. Germline V gene data show CDR1 as SGHRS and CDR2 as YFSETQ. V shed 2 bases and J shed 2 bases, with 8 bases lying between them.

The CDR3 nucleotides read TGTGCCAGACGCGGAAAGTACTTC. Its translation: CARRGKYF. This chain uses TRBV19 with TRBJ2-7, with D unclear. Trimming left V 9 bases short and J 11 bases short, with 8 bases between. CDR3 size: 8 residues. Germline CDR1 is LNHDA and CDR2 is SQIVND (reference sequence).

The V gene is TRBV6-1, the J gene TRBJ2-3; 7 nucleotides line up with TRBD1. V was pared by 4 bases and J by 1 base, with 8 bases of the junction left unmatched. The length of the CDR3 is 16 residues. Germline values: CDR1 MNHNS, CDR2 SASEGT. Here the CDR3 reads CASSATGAWRTDTQYF. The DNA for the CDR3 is TGTGCCAGCAGTGCTACAGGGGCTTGGCGCACAGATACGCAGTATTTT.

CDR3 protein: CASGLIGQDNQPQHF. The CDR3 DNA is TGTGCTAGTGGTTTGATTGGACAGGACAATCAGCCCCAGCATTTT. The chain links TRBV12-5 to TRBJ1-5, with 7 positions matching TRBD1. The germline CDR1 and CDR2 sequences are LGHNT and FRNRAP. The J segment lost 3 bases and the V segment lost 2 bases, leaving 4 bases of the junction unmatched. The CDR3 sequence is 15 residues long.

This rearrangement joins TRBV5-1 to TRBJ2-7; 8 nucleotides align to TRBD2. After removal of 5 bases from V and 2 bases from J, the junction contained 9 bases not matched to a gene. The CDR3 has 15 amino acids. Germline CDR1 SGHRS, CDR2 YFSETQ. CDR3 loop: CASSYPGLETYEQYF. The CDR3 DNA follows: TGCGCCAGCAGTTACCCGGGACTAGAGACCTACGAGCAGTACTTC. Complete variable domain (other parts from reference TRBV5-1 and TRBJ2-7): KAGVTQTPRYLIKTRGQQVTLSCSPISGHRSVSWYQQTPGQGLQFLFEYFSETQRNKGNFPGRFSGRQFSNSRSEMNVSTLELGDSALYLCASSYPGLETYEQYFGPGTRLTVT.

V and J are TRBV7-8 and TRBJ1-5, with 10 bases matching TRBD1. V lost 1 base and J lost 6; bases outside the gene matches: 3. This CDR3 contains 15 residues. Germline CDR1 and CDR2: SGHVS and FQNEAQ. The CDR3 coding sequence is TGTGCCAGCAGCTTAGGGACAGGGGGAGGTCAGCCCCAGCATTTT. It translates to CASSLGTGGGQPQHF.

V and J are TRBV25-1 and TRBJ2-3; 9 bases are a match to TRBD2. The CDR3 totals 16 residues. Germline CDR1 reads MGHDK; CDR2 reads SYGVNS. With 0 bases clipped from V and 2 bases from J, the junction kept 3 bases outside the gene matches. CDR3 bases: TGTGCCAGCAGTGAATACCTAGCGGGGTACACAGATACGCAGTATTTT. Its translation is CASSEYLAGYTDTQYF.

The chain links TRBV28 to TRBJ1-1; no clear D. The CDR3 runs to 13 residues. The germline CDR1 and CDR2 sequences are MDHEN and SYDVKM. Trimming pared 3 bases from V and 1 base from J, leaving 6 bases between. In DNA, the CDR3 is TGTGCCAGCAGTTTCGGGAGGAACACTGAAGCTTTCTTT. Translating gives CASSFGRNTEAFF.

CDR3 coding DNA: TGCAGCGTAGCTAACCTTCTACACGAGCAGTACTTC. It codes for CSVANLLHEQYF. The chain is built from TRBV29-1 and TRBJ2-7; no clear D. The germline V gene encodes CDR1 SQVTM and CDR2 ANQGSEA. The germline V and J ends were trimmed by 6 bases and 5 bases, with 14 bases remaining between them. CDR3 length: 12 residues.